This paragraph covers one T cell receptor beta chain sequence. Per germline, CDR1 DFQATT and CDR2 SNEGSKA (reference sequence). The CDR3 is 11 residues long. Trimming cost V 4 bases and J 2 bases, with 5 bases left between them. The data stem from a study of cytomegalovirus exposure and HLA in healthy donors. In the PCR, 60 Vbeta and 13 Jbeta primers were used. Sequenced by immunoSEQ multiplex PCR; TCRdb stores in-frame clones only, minus some. The data hold some 140,000 clones, with approximately 85% observed a single time. The rearrangement joins TRBV20-1 to TRBJ1-2; the D is unclear. Sequences were obtained from PBMCs. The TCR sequence derives from a woman in her twenties or thirties in good health and CMV-seropositive. Written as DNA, the CDR3 is TGCAGTGCTAAACAGAACTATGGCTACACCTTC. Translation gives CSAKQNYGYTF.